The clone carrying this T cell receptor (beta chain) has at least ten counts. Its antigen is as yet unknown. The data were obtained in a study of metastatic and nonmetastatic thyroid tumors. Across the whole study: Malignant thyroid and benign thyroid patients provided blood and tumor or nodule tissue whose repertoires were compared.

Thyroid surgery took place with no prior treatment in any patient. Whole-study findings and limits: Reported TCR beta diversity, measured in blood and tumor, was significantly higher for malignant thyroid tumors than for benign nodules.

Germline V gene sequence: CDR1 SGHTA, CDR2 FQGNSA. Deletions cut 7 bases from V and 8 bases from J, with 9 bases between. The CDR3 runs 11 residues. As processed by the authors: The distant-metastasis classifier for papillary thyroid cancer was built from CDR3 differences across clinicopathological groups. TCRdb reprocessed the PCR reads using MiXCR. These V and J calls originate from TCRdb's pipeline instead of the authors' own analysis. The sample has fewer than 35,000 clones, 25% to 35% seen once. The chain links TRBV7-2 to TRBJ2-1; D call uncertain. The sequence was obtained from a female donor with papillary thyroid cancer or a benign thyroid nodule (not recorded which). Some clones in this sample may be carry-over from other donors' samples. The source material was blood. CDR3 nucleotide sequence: TGTGCCAGCACCCTAGGGCATGAGCAGTTCTTC. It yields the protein CASTLGHEQFF. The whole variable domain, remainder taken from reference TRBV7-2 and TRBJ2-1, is GAGVSQSPSNKVTEKGKDVELRCDPISGHTALYWYRQSLGQGLEFLIYFQGNSAPDKSGLPSDRFSAERTGGSVSTLTIQRTQQEDSAVYLCASTLGHEQFFGPGTRLTVL.